The entry below describes one T cell receptor beta chain. Its antigen is unidentified. Germline V CDR1 and CDR2: SQVTM, ANQGSEA. This CDR3 spans 13 amino acids. This sample was included in a study of blood T cells in healthy people across ages. Notes on the study in general: The fall in TCR beta diversity per million T cells was roughly linear with age. Among long-lived donors, naive CD4+ cells were more numerous and diversity higher than in aged donors.

Next came a second PCR, run for about 7 to 12 cycles, which used a sample-barcoded 5' primer along with a J-beta primer mix. Per-sample output comprised a minimum of 2.5 million paired-end reads containing CDR3. MiXCR, applied by TCRdb to the 5' RACE reads, yields one record per CDR3 protein. The sample holds 750,000 or so distinct CDR3 sequences; about 25% are singletons and the top ten take more than 8.5%. The sample was also reused in another study, on T cells of mothers and their children. That study reports: Every mother produced more than 10 million TCR beta CDR3 reads, whereas every child provided several million.

This chain connects TRBV29-1 to TRBJ2-1; D might be TRBD2 (6 bases). The better agreement between TRBJ2-7 and the DNA end casts doubt on the J call. The sequence came from a boy younger than 18 in good health. Sequencing was performed on blood. CDR3 DNA sequence: TGCAGCGTCGAGCCAACGGGGGACTACGAGCAGTACTTC. Protein product: CSVEPTGDYEQYF.